The 10 T cell receptor beta chains in this list originate from one sample, sequenced in a study of human T cells and chemical hapten exposure. From the RACE reads, TCRdb called clonotypes with MiXCR, one entry per CDR3 protein. The table records 50,000 or so distinct CDR3 sequences, 9.3% of them present only once. The time point is: patch test 1, 2 weeks after DPC sensitization. As for treatment: therapeutic diphenylcyclopropenone sensitization with weekly scalp DPC. Material: whole blood, obtained in connection with sensitization to the hapten diphenylcyclopropenone (DPC). Every receptor here comes from a woman between 50 and 59 years old with alopecia areata. Some clones in this sample may be carry-over from other donors' samples.

This clonotype was picked up many times. The chain recombines TRBV18 with TRBJ2-7; TRBD2 aligns across 8 bases. This CDR3 has 17 amino acids. V shed 1 base and J 6 bases; nucleotides not matched to a gene: 14. Germline V gene lookup returns CDR1 KGHSH and CDR2 LQKENI. In nucleotides, the CDR3 is TGTGCCAGCTCACCACTCGTTCGGGCGGGAGGATCAGGCGAGCAGTACTTC. It yields the protein CASSPLVRAGGSGEQYF.

This clonotype was counted ten times or more. This CDR3 is CAPAGFVRGAGNTIYF. The CDR3 region has the DNA TGTGCTCCAGCTGGCTTCGTCAGGGGTGCTGGAAACACCATATATTTT. The chain has TRBV6-2 or TRBV6-3 and TRBJ1-3; D is possibly TRBD1 (6 bases). Germline lookup yields CDR1 MNHEY and CDR2 SVGEGT. The CDR3 totals 16 residues.

In its sample, this clonotype was seen a few times. J is TRBJ2-5 and V is TRBV20-1; D is undetermined. This CDR3 contains 14 residues. Trimming pared 3 bases from V and 2 bases from J, leaving 13 bases between. Germline assignment: CDR1 DFQATT and CDR2 SNEGSKA (reference sequence). The CDR3: CSASSPYGQETQYF. CDR3 nucleotides: TGCAGTGCTAGCTCGCCTTACGGTCAAGAGACCCAGTACTTC.

This clonotype was found a few times. J is TRBJ2-7 and V is TRBV30; TRBD1 agrees at 8 bases. This CDR3 has 14 amino acids. The V gene end was trimmed by 2 bases and the J gene end by 3 bases; junction bases not matched to a gene: 6. Germline-derived CDR1 and CDR2 are GTSNPN and SVGIG (reference sequence). The CDR3 sequence is CAWSTGTGFYEQYF. The CDR3 DNA reads TGTGCCTGGAGTACCGGGACAGGATTCTACGAGCAGTACTTC.

This clonotype was counted at least ten times. The V gene is TRBV20-1, the J gene TRBJ2-3, with 7 bases lining up with TRBD2. The J segment lost 6 bases and the V segment lost 3 bases, leaving 18 bases of the junction unmatched. CDR1 is DFQATT and CDR2 is SNEGSKA in the germline V gene (reference sequence). The CDR3 has 17 amino acids. The CDR3 reads CSASLAGEVVITDTQYF. The CDR3 DNA sequence: TGCAGTGCTAGTCTCGCGGGAGAGGTAGTAATAACGGATACGCAGTATTTT.

This clonotype was observed many times. The rearrangement links TRBV11-1 to TRBJ2-1; no definite D call. The V and J ends lost 5 bases and 1 base respectively, with 6 bases between them. Germline V CDR1 and CDR2: SGHAT, FQDESV (reference sequence). This CDR3 comprises 13 residues. CDR3 in DNA: TGTGCCAGCAGCCCCCCATCCTACAATGAGCAGTTCTTC. Protein: CASSPPSYNEQFF.

This clonotype was seen ten or more times. The J gene is TRBJ2-1, the V gene TRBV6-2 or TRBV6-3, with TRBD1 as a possible D gene (5 bases). Germline V gives CDR1 MNHEY, CDR2 SVGEGT. V gave up 5 bases and J gave up 1 base, with 12 bases separating them. The CDR3 length is 15 residues. Here the CDR3 reads CASSQTGPSYNEQFF. The CDR3 nucleotides are TGTGCCAGCAGTCAAACAGGTCCTTCCTACAATGAGCAGTTCTTC.

The chain uses TRBV19 and TRBJ1-5, with D tentatively TRBD1 (5 bases). Germline V lookup: CDR1 LNHDA, CDR2 SQIVND (reference sequence). CDR3 length: 13 residues. The ends were cut back, 3 bases at V and 5 bases at J, with 8 bases in the middle. CDR3 nucleotide sequence: TGTGCCAGTAGTATGGGCAGGGATCAGCCCCAGCATTTT. Its protein is CASSMGRDQPQHF.

Note on this clonotype: A much larger clone is a single base away; this may be a read error. As DNA, the CDR3 is TGTGCCAACAGTTACCGGGGACAGGGGGTCTATGAGCAGTTCTTC. It codes for CANSYRGQGVYEQFF. The chain links TRBV6-5 to TRBJ2-1; 11 bases agree with TRBD1. Germline V gene sequence: CDR1 MNHEY, CDR2 SVGAGI. This CDR3 region has 15 residues.

The sample holds many counts of this clonotype. The CDR3 region is CASGLEAGTSPFF. CDR3 in DNA: TGTGCTAGTGGTTTGGAGGCTGGGACATCGCCTTTCTTT. V is TRBV12-5 and J is TRBJ1-1, with D perhaps TRBD1 (6 bases). The CDR3 sequence is 13 residues long. CDR1 and CDR2 from the germline V gene are LGHNT and FRNRAP. V lost 1 base and J lost 12, with 15 bases in between. Combining the CDR3 with reference TRBV12-5 and TRBJ1-1 gives the whole variable domain DARVTQTPRHKVTEMGQEVTMRCQPILGHNTVFWYRQTMMQGLELLAYFRNRAPLDDSGMPKDRFSAEMPDATLATLKIQPSEPRDSAVYFCASGLEAGTSPFFGQGTRLTVV.